The 21 T cell receptor beta chains given below trace back to one sample, sequenced in a study of T-cell reconstitution after alpha-beta-depleted transplantation in children. Construction of the TCRbeta library involved unique molecular identifiers. TCRdb called the PCR reads again in MiXCR, with one record for every CDR3 protein. The sample contains 190,000 or so distinct CDR3 sequences, roughly 15% of which appear only once. Sequencing was performed on PBMCs from the stem cell graft donor, taken from the stem cell graft. The receptors were sampled from a human donor who donated a stem cell graft to a child with acute lymphoblastic leukemia.

The chain couples TRBV12-3 or TRBV12-4 to TRBJ2-1, with 8 bases that match TRBD2. This CDR3 has 14 amino acids. With 7 bases clipped from V and 1 base from J, the junction kept 3 bases outside the gene matches. Written as DNA, the CDR3 is TGTGCCAGCAATAGCGGGGTGTCCTACAATGAGCAGTTCTTC. Encoded protein: CASNSGVSYNEQFF.

This clonotype has at least ten counts. This CDR3 is CASSLWGFVNTEAFF. CDR3 bases: TGTGCCAGCAGTTTATGGGGGTTCGTGAACACTGAAGCTTTCTTT. The V gene is TRBV28, the J gene TRBJ1-1; no firm D call. The V end was cut by 0 bases, the J end by 0 bases, with 8 bases between. The CDR3 is 15 amino acids. Germline assignment: CDR1 MDHEN and CDR2 SYDVKM. Together with reference TRBV28 and TRBJ1-1, the CDR3 gives the full variable domain: DVKVTQSSRYLVKRTGEKVFLECVQDMDHENMFWYRQDPGLGLRLIYFSYDVKMKEKGDIPEGYSVSREKKERFSLILESASTNQTSMYLCASSLWGFVNTEAFFGQGTRLTVV.

Notes on this clonotype: This may arise from a read error, as a much more abundant clone is one base away. This rearrangement joins TRBV7-9 to TRBJ2-7; D ambiguous. Trimming stripped 3 bases from V and 5 bases from J, with 14 bases between. CDR3 length: 14 residues. Germline values: CDR1 SEHNR, CDR2 FQNEAQ (reference sequence). CDR3 protein: CASSFGGTPHEQYF. DNA of the CDR3: TGTGCCAGCAGCTTTGGCGGAACTCCTCACGAGCAGTACTTC.

This clonotype was counted a few times. The CDR3 region is CSALPGHGNEKLFF. The CDR3 coding sequence is TGCAGTGCTTTACCGGGACACGGGAATGAAAAACTGTTTTTT. The rearrangement links TRBV20-1 to TRBJ1-4; D might be TRBD1 (6 bases). CDR1 and CDR2 from the germline V gene are DFQATT and SNEGSKA (reference sequence). The CDR3 runs to 14 residues. V was cut by 5 bases and J by 5 bases, with 15 bases left in between.

This clonotype appeared many times. V gene TRBV5-5 combines with J gene TRBJ2-1, with D perhaps assigned TRBD1 or TRBD2 (7 bases each). Per the germline V gene, CDR1 is SGHKS and CDR2 is YYEKEE (reference sequence). Trimming stripped 4 bases from V and 15 bases from J, with 23 bases between. The CDR3 runs 14 residues. DNA for the CDR3: TGTGCCAGCAGCGGGACAGCGGGGAACCAACCCCCGTTCTTC. Translation gives CASSGTAGNQPPFF.

This clonotype has a count of ten or more. This chain uses TRBV7-8 with TRBJ2-7, with TRBD1 as a possible D gene (5 bases). Germline lookup yields CDR1 SGHVS and CDR2 FQNEAQ. V lost 5 bases, J lost 3 bases, and 17 bases lay in between. This CDR3 contains 15 residues. CDR3: CASSPNRSLYYEQYF. CDR3 DNA: TGTGCCAGCAGCCCAAACAGGTCGTTGTACTACGAGCAGTACTTC.

This clonotype was found many times. V usage is TRBV20-1 and J usage is TRBJ1-2, with D uncertain. The CDR3 sequence is 12 residues long. Trimming cost V 5 bases and J 7 bases, with 14 bases left between them. Germline V gene data show CDR1 as DFQATT and CDR2 as SNEGSKA (reference sequence). The CDR3 protein is CSAVTLTAGYTF. The CDR3 DNA sequence: TGCAGTGCTGTAACATTAACGGCTGGCTACACCTTC.

The chain combines TRBV5-1 with TRBJ2-1, with TRBD1 matching over 12 bases. The CDR3 spans 15 residues. The V gene's germline CDR1 is SGHRS and CDR2 YFSETQ. With 4 bases clipped from V and 5 bases from J, the junction kept 4 bases outside the gene matches. The CDR3 reads CASSNRDRGHNEQFF. CDR3 DNA: TGCGCCAGCAGCAACCGGGACAGGGGGCACAATGAGCAGTTCTTC.

Ten or more counts support this clonotype. The chain has TRBV28 and TRBJ2-1, with 7 bases matching TRBD2. There are 12 residues in the CDR3. Germline CDR1 reads MDHEN; CDR2 reads SYDVKM. J was trimmed by 14 bases and V by 6 bases; bases with no gene match: 10. The CDR3 region has the DNA TGTGCCAGCAGCCTCGGACTAGGACGGGAGTTCTTC. Translating gives CASSLGLGREFF.

This clonotype was counted many times. V gene TRBV27 combines with J gene TRBJ1-1; a possible D gene is TRBD1 (5 bases). CDR1 is MNHEY and CDR2 is SMNVEV in the germline V gene (reference sequence). The CDR3 runs to 14 residues. The V gene lost 6 bases and the J gene lost 0 bases, with 11 bases spanning the gap. CDR3 region: CASRIRGLNTEAFF. The DNA for the CDR3 is TGTGCCAGCAGAATTCGGGGCCTGAACACTGAAGCTTTCTTT.

The V call is TRBV6-1, the J call TRBJ1-1; the D is unclear. The V gene's germline CDR1 is MNHNS and CDR2 SASEGT. V lost 3 bases, J lost 5 bases, and 16 bases lay in between. CDR3 length: 15 amino acids. The CDR3 nucleotides are TGTGCCAGCAGTGACCTCGCTCGGGTGAGGACTGAAGCTTTCTTT. This codes for CASSDLARVRTEAFF.

There are many counts of this clonotype. The chain employs TRBV5-1 and TRBJ2-5, with D possibly being TRBD1 (6 bases). V was clipped by 0 bases and J by 2 bases, with 11 bases between them. CDR1 and CDR2 (germline): SGHRS, YFSETQ. The CDR3 length is 15 residues. CDR3 amino acids: CASSLGGLSQETQYF. The DNA for the CDR3 is TGCGCCAGCAGCTTGGGGGGGCTTTCTCAAGAGACCCAGTACTTC.

This clonotype showed up many times. The chain uses TRBV20-1 and TRBJ2-5; D not resolved. Germline V lookup: CDR1 DFQATT, CDR2 SNEGSKA (reference sequence). V lost 5 bases, J lost 0 bases, and 16 bases lay in between. The CDR3 sequence is 15 residues long. Here the CDR3 DNA reads TGCAGTGCTCCCGGCGCAGTCCCTCACCAAGAGACCCAGTACTTC. Encoded protein: CSAPGAVPHQETQYF.

This clonotype was found many times. The V call is TRBV28, the J call TRBJ2-5; D unresolved. The CDR3 extends over 11 amino acids. Per germline, CDR1 MDHEN and CDR2 SYDVKM. The V and J ends lost 8 bases and 2 bases respectively, with 6 bases between them. CDR3 loop: CASGTQETQYF. In nucleotides, the CDR3 is TGTGCCAGCGGCACACAAGAGACCCAGTACTTC.

The table lists this clonotype with many counts. This chain uses TRBV7-8 with TRBJ1-5; no firm D call. CDR1 and CDR2 (germline): SGHVS, FQNEAQ. The ends were cut back, 0 bases at V and 6 bases at J, with 9 bases in the middle. CDR3 size: 14 residues. The CDR3 DNA follows: TGTGCCAGCAGCTTAGCAGGGTATGGTCAGCCCCAGCATTTT. Protein: CASSLAGYGQPQHF.

V gene TRBV20-1 combines with J gene TRBJ2-6; D is unresolved. Looked up from germline, CDR1 is DFQATT and CDR2 is SNEGSKA (reference sequence). V lost 5 bases to trimming and J lost 0 bases, with 14 bases between them. The CDR3 consists of 16 residues. The CDR3 loop is CSAYPAALSGANVLTF. The DNA of the CDR3 is TGCAGTGCTTACCCGGCGGCCCTCTCTGGGGCCAACGTCCTGACTTTC.

This clonotype showed up many times. The chain combines TRBV27 with TRBJ2-5; D possibly matches TRBD1 or TRBD2 (6 bases each). V was trimmed by 1 base and J by 4 bases, leaving 10 bases between them. There are 14 residues in the CDR3. The germline V gene has CDR1 MNHEY and CDR2 SMNVEV (reference sequence). The CDR3, as DNA: TGTGCCAGCAGTTTATGGGGGCGGGGAGAGACCCAGTACTTC. The encoded protein is CASSLWGRGETQYF.

Many counts were recorded for this clonotype. CDR3 region: CASSVTGGRNEQFF. The CDR3 DNA follows: TGTGCCAGCAGTGTGACAGGGGGCCGCAATGAGCAGTTCTTC. The chain couples TRBV3-1 to TRBJ2-1; TRBD1 matches at 10 bases. The CDR3 has 14 amino acids. Germline CDR1 LGHDT, CDR2 YNNKEL (reference sequence). Unmatched junction bases numbered 5, after V lost 6 bases and J lost 6 bases.

Regarding this clonotype: This sequence may be a read error, since a much larger clone differs from it by one base. The V gene is TRBV7-8, the J gene TRBJ1-2, with a weak D call TRBD1 (5 bases). Trimming removed 1 base from V and 7 bases from J, with 19 bases in between. From germline, CDR1 is SGHVS and CDR2 FQNEAQ. The CDR3 loop spans 16 amino acids. CDR3 DNA: TGTGCCAGCAGCTTAGGAGGTTCAGGGAGAGGCTGTGGCTACACCTTC. Its translation: CASSLGGSGRGCGYTF.

The chain has TRBV7-6 and TRBJ2-5, with a possible D match to TRBD1 (5 bases). The germline V gene has CDR1 SGHVS and CDR2 FNYEAQ. The CDR3 has 11 amino acids. V was cut by 11 bases and J by 5 bases, with 12 bases left in between. CDR3 sequence (DNA): TGTGCCGGGGCAGGGCGGGAGACCCAGTACTTC. As protein: CAGAGRETQYF.

This clonotype was seen ten or more times. CDR3 coding DNA: TGCGCCAGCAGCTTGTCCAGGCTGGACAACTATGGCTACACCTTC. Translation: CASSLSRLDNYGYTF. J is TRBJ1-2 and V is TRBV5-1; D unresolved. Germline V CDR1 and CDR2: SGHRS, YFSETQ. With 1 base removed from V and 2 bases from J, the gap between germline ends came to 12 bases. This CDR3 comprises 15 residues.